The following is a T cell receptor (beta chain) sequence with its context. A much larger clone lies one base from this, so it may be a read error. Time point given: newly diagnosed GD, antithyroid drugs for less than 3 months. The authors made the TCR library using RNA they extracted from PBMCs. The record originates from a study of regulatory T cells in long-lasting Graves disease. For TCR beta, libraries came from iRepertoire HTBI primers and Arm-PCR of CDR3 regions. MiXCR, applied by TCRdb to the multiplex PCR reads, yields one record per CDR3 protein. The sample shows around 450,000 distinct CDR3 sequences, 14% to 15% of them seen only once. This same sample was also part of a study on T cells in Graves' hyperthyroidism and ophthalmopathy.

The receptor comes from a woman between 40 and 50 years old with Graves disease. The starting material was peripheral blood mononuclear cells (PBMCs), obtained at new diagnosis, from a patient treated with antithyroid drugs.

DNA for the CDR3: TGTGCCAGCAGCGATGTAATTGTGTCCTACAGTGAGCAGTTCTTC. This gives the protein CASSDVIVSYSEQFF. The rearrangement links TRBV7-9 to TRBJ2-1; D gene unclear. The length of the CDR3 is 15 residues. Germline-derived CDR1 and CDR2 are SEHNR and FQNEAQ (reference sequence).